This T cell receptor (beta chain) was obtained from a study of identical twins. Study findings and constraints: Researchers caution that invariant MAIT and iNKT cells could partly confound zero-insertion analyses.

A few counts support this clonotype. Its target is not known. Template switching added a universal primer binding site, and final cDNA carried unique molecular identifiers. Via MiXCR, TCRdb re-called the 5' RACE reads, giving one row per CDR3 protein. The table records more than 400,000 distinct CDR3 sequences, nearly 15% of them present only once. V was pared by 4 bases and J by 9 bases, with 15 bases of the junction left unmatched. Germline V gives CDR1 DFQATT, CDR2 SNEGSKA (reference sequence). The CDR3 consists of 16 residues. This same sample was also taken into another study, of yellow fever vaccine responses in identical twins. This second study notes: Twins' vaccine T cell responses reportedly seemed partly convergent and partly personalized.

The sequenced sample was CD4+ T cells sorted from blood. This sequence originates from a young woman in good health. V is TRBV20-1 and J is TRBJ2-1; 10 nucleotides agree with TRBD2. CDR3: CSANRALAGVGGEQFF. The CDR3 coding sequence is TGCAGTGCTAACAGGGCGCTAGCGGGAGTTGGCGGTGAGCAGTTCTTC.